What follows describes a single T cell receptor beta chain. Its antigen is not identified. The germline gives CDR1 SGDLS, CDR2 YYNGEE. V lost 0 bases and J 5 bases, leaving 8 bases between the germline ends. The CDR3 has 13 residues. This specimen comes from a study of cytomegalovirus exposure and HLA in healthy donors. Overall study findings and caveats: Confirmation was obtained in vitro that a few CMV-associated chains are specific for CMV antigens. Sequencing likely caused a cluster of highly shared sequence variants. Whilst most TCR sequences proved rare, a subset of public TCRs occurred across many donors.

Use of 60 Vbeta and 13 Jbeta primers characterized the PCR. Here immunoSEQ multiplex PCR was the method, and the copy in TCRdb shows in-frame clones only, minus some. This sample has fewer than 200,000 clones; about 86% occur once, and the top ten carry over 1.5%. The V call is TRBV9, the J call TRBJ2-5; no reliable D call. This sequence originates from a middle-aged man in good health and CMV-seropositive. Sequenced sample: PBMCs. The CDR3 here is CASSVGVGETQYF. The CDR3 DNA sequence: TGTGCCAGCAGCGTAGGTGTCGGGGAGACCCAGTACTTC.